This TCR beta chain was obtained from a study of T cell repertoires and HLA-DP antigens. Study background: Average DNA input: roughly 200 ng for CD137+CD4+ sorts, approximately 1,100 ng pre-culture. Regarding the study as a whole: Against one allele, clones undetected before culture averaged around 40%; against the other, about 51%.

Generated by immunoSEQ multiplex PCR, the TCRdb table keeps only in-frame clones and is missing some. The table lists about 73,000 clones, just under 80% of them singletons, with about 1.6% in the top ten. A note on this clone: What it binds is unknown.

The CDR3 spans 13 residues. With 3 bases removed from V and 5 bases from J, the gap between germline ends came to 8 bases. CDR1 SGHTA and CDR2 FQGNSA come from the germline V gene. The chain is built from TRBV7-2 and TRBJ2-1, with D uncertain. The sequencing input was CD4+ T cells from PBMCs. The receptor was isolated from a man aged 60 to 75 in good health and CMV-seronegative. The CDR3 nucleotides are TGTGCCAGCAGCTTCCAGAGACACAATGAGCAGTTCTTC. Translation gives CASSFQRHNEQFF.